This T cell receptor (beta chain) was identified during a study of vaccination effects on CD4 cells after COVID-19. Study-level information: After the second dose, samples were taken at median day 72.

On this clone itself: Its antigen is not identified.

CD4+ T cell isolation took place after more than eight days of culture. The person acquired a PCR-confirmed SARS-CoV-2 infection between March and December 2020. Either the mRNA-1273 or the BNT162b2 vaccine was given to participants as two doses. Each culture had half its medium swapped for IL-2 medium on days 3 and 7. Broader study findings: In the late period after vaccination, infection- and vaccine-induced clones contracted markedly. Few convalescent patients were studied, and early post-infection samples were lacking.

Germline trimming cut 6 bases from V and 6 bases from J; bases unmatched to any gene: 0. The CDR3 length is 11 residues. Germline V gene sequence: CDR1 DFQATT, CDR2 SNEGSKA (reference sequence). Some clones are missing from TCRdb's copy, which holds only in-frame ones; the method was immunoSEQ multiplex PCR. Of around 53,000 clones in the sample, 65% to 80% were seen once. The V gene is TRBV20-1, the J gene TRBJ2-2; 8 bases line up with TRBD2. Material: CD4+ T cells from PBMCs cultured without peptide, obtained after COVID-19 vaccination. This sequence originates from a human donor who had a prior SARS-CoV-2 infection. The CDR3 protein is CSAGGAGELFF. DNA of the CDR3: TGCAGTGCCGGGGGGGCCGGGGAGCTGTTTTTT.